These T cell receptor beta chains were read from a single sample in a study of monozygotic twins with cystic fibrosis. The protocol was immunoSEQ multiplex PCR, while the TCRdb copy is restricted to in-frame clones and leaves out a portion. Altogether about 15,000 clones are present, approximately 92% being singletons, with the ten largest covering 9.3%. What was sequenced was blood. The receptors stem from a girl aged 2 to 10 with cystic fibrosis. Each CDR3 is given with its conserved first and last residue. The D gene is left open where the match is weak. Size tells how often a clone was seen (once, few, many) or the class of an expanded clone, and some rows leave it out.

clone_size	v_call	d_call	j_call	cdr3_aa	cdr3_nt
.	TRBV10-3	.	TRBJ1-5	CAISSGAGGNQPQHF	TGTGCCATCAGTTCAGGGGCAGGGGGCAATCAGCCCCAGCATTTT
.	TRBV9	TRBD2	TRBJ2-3	CASSTLAGVADTQYF	TGTGCCAGCAGCACTCTAGCGGGAGTAGCAGATACGCAGTATTTT
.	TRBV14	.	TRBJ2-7	CASSHQDYEQYF	TGTGCCAGCAGCCACCAGGACTACGAGCAGTACTTC
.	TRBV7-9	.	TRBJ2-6	CASSRRGTDPGAGANVLTF	TGTGCCAGCAGCAGGAGGGGGACAGACCCCGGGGCGGGGGCCAACGTCCTGACTTTC
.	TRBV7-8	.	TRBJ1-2	CASSPIGLRDNYGYTF	TGTGCCAGCAGCCCCATCGGGCTACGAGATAACTATGGCTACACCTTC
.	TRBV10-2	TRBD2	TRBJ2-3	CASTSDSGRDTQYF	TGCGCCAGCACCTCCGATAGCGGGAGAGATACGCAGTATTTT
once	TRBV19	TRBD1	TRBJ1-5	CASSIGRQGDNQPQHF	TGTGCCAGTAGTATAGGGCGACAGGGGGACAATCAGCCCCAGCATTTT
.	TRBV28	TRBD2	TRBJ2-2	CASSRAGGATGELFF	TGTGCCAGCAGCCGAGCGGGAGGAGCCACCGGGGAGCTGTTTTTT
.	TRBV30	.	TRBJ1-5	CAWKSDGLVMGPQHF	TGTGCCTGGAAATCAGACGGGCTGGTGATGGGGCCCCAGCATTTT
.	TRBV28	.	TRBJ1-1	CATNERGQGYTEAFF	TGTGCCACCAACGAGCGAGGTCAGGGGTACACTGAAGCTTTCTTT
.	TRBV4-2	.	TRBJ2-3	CASSQVGRGDTQYF	TGTGCCAGCAGCCAAGTGGGGCGAGGAGATACGCAGTATTTT
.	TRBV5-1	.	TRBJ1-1	CASSLMSGKTEAFF	TGCGCCAGCAGCTTGATGTCAGGGAAGACTGAAGCTTTCTTT
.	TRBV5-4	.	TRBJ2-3	CASSLKRSGDTDTQYF	TGTGCCAGCAGCTTAAAGAGGTCGGGGGACACAGATACGCAGTATTTT
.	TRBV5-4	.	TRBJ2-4	CASSLRGRAENIQYF	TGTGCCAGCAGCTTGAGGGGAAGGGCCGAAAACATTCAGTACTTC
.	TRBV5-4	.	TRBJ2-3	CASSLDALDTQYF	TGTGCCAGCAGCTTGGATGCCCTGGATACGCAGTATTTT
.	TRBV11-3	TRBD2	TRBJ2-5	CASSSIAGGGETQYF	TGTGCCAGCAGCTCTATAGCGGGAGGGGGGGAGACCCAGTACTTC
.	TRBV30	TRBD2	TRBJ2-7	CAWSLAGDPHSSYEQYF	TGTGCCTGGAGCCTAGCGGGAGACCCACATAGCTCCTACGAGCAGTACTTC
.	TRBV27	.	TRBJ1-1	CASTQTQGYTEAFF	TGTGCCAGCACGCAGACGCAAGGATACACTGAAGCTTTCTTT
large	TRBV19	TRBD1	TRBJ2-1	CASSISGGREQFF	TGTGCCAGTAGTATCTCAGGGGGCCGAGAGCAGTTCTTC
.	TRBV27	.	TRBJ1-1	CASSFTGNTEAFF	TGTGCCAGCAGTTTCACAGGGAACACTGAAGCTTTCTTT
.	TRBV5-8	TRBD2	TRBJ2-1	CASSSHGLAGYNEQFF	TGTGCCAGCAGCTCCCATGGACTAGCGGGTTACAATGAGCAGTTCTTC
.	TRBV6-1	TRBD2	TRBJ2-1	CASSEGFWGGSSNEQFF	TGTGCCAGCAGTGAAGGTTTCTGGGGCGGGAGCAGCAATGAGCAGTTCTTC
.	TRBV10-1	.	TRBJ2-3	CASRMDLTDTQYF	TGCGCCAGCCGAATGGACCTCACAGATACGCAGTATTTT
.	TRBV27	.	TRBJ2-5	CASSLSYPQGETQYF	TGTGCCAGCAGTTTATCGTATCCCCAAGGGGAGACCCAGTACTTC
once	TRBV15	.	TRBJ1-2	CATSHRESYGYTF	TGTGCCACGTCACACCGGGAAAGCTATGGCTACACCTTC
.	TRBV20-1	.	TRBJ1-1	CSAWGTEAFF	TGCAGTGCCTGGGGCACTGAAGCTTTCTTT